At least ten counts were recorded for the clone carrying this TCR beta chain. The antigen is undetermined. The data derive from a study of T cells after yellow fever vaccination. Using its own MiXCR run on the 5' RACE reads, TCRdb lists one record per CDR3 protein. The sample has 30,000 or so distinct CDR3 sequences, 4.4% seen once; the top ten hold approximately 46%. Study-wide points: Researchers cautioned that FACS-sorted repertoires could harbor abundant clonotypes contaminating from the bulk population.

Sequences were derived from CD8+ T cells sorted from PBMCs, sampled 5 days after the yellow fever booster vaccination. This clonotype was obtained from a man aged 25-45 years who received the YFV17D yellow fever vaccine.

The chain's CDR3 is CASSYSGLAGAYEQYF. CDR3 nucleotides: TGTGCCAGCAGTTACTCGGGACTAGCGGGGGCCTACGAGCAGTACTTC. The gene calls are TRBV6-2 or TRBV6-3 and TRBJ2-7; TRBD2 matches at 14 bases. J was trimmed by 2 bases and V by 0 bases; bases with no gene match: 0. Germline CDR1 is MNHEY and CDR2 is SVGEGT. CDR3 size: 16 residues.